Below, 7 T cell receptor beta chains from the same sample are listed, as sequenced in a study of graft-versus-host responses after intestinal transplantation. What these receptors recognize is not known. Libraries were prepared by immunoSEQ multiplex PCR; TCRdb keeps only in-frame clonotypes and omits some of them. The table lists about 99,000 clones, over 85% of them singletons. Sequences were derived from unstimulated CD8+ T cells sorted from spleen or lymph node cells, sampled before intestinal transplant. These receptors came from a human donor who received an intestinal transplant.

This clone was counted a single time. The genes are TRBV30 and TRBJ2-7; D ambiguous. Germline V gives CDR1 GTSNPN, CDR2 SVGIG (reference sequence). With 6 bases removed from V and 7 bases from J, the gap between germline ends came to 10 bases. This CDR3 has 10 residues. DNA for the CDR3: TGTGCCTGTGCCGCCGAGGAGCAGTACTTC. Amino acid sequence: CACAAEEQYF.

With respect to this clone: This sample also contains other DNA sequences that code for the same CDR3. The V and J genes are TRBV19 and TRBJ2-1; 10 positions agree with TRBD2. Looked up from germline, CDR1 is LNHDA and CDR2 is SQIVND (reference sequence). The CDR3 is made up of 14 amino acids. J lost 4 bases, V lost 4 bases, and 1 base had no gene match. Written as DNA, the CDR3 is TGTGCCAGTAGTACTAGCGGGGGATACAATGAGCAGTTCTTC. Translated, it gives CASSTSGGYNEQFF. Using reference TRBV19 and TRBJ2-1 for the parts outside the CDR3, the full variable domain is DGGITQSPKYLFRKEGQNVTLSCEQNLNHDAMYWYRQDPGQGLRLIYYSQIVNDFQKGDIAEGYSVSREKKESFPLTVTSAQKNPTAFYLCASSTSGGYNEQFFGPGTRLTVL.

The chain combines TRBV6-6 with TRBJ1-6, with D possibly TRBD1 on 5 matching bases. The CDR3 is made up of 16 amino acids. Trimming stripped 6 bases from V and 10 bases from J, with 22 bases between. The germline gives CDR1 MNHNY, CDR2 SVGAGI (reference sequence). The CDR3 loop is CASSRWAGSEDSPLHF. CDR3 DNA sequence: TGTGCCAGCAGCCGCTGGGCAGGGTCCGAAGACTCACCCCTCCACTTT.

The rearrangement joins TRBV7-9 to TRBJ1-4; D gene unclear. This CDR3 has 12 residues. V gave up 1 base and J gave up 12 bases, with 9 bases separating them. Germline V lookup: CDR1 SEHNR, CDR2 FQNEAQ (reference sequence). The CDR3 DNA reads TGTGCCAGCAGCTTAGGGGCCACGGAACTGTTTTTT. Protein sequence: CASSLGATELFF.

The chain carries TRBV5-8 and TRBJ1-4; D call uncertain. Germline values: CDR1 SGHTS, CDR2 YDEGEE. The ends were cut back, 1 base at V and 8 bases at J, with 6 bases in the middle. The CDR3 consists of 12 residues. CDR3 coding DNA: TGTGCCAGCAGCTTGAGGCGCGAAAAACTGTTTTTT. Translated: CASSLRREKLFF.

The chain combines TRBV6-6 with TRBJ2-3, with D possibly being TRBD1 (6 bases). Trimming stripped 6 bases from V and 4 bases from J, with 20 bases between. Per germline, CDR1 MNHNY and CDR2 SVGAGI (reference sequence). The CDR3 spans 16 residues. The CDR3: CASRMTVRGSPDTQYF. The CDR3 nucleotides read TGTGCCAGCAGGATGACAGTAAGGGGGTCCCCAGATACGCAGTATTTT.

V usage is TRBV5-6 and J usage is TRBJ2-5, with D hard to call. Germline V CDR1 and CDR2: SGHDT, YYEEEE. Deletions cut 1 base from V and 7 bases from J, with 14 bases between. There are 14 residues in the CDR3. The CDR3 DNA follows: TGTGCCAGCAGCTTGCAGGCCGAGTCGGGGACCCAGTACTTC. It codes for CASSLQAESGTQYF.